This is a list of T cell receptor beta chains from one sample in a study of blood T cell repertoires in COVID-19. Assay: immunoSEQ multiplex PCR; the TCRdb copy retains only in-frame clones and omits some. The sample yields 300,000 to 450,000 clones, approximately 92% seen once. Sequenced input: PBMCs or T cells enriched from blood (not recorded which). The receptors derive from a man aged 18 to 35 who had recovered from COVID-19. CDR3s include the opening cysteine and the closing phenylalanine or tryptophan. Fields, in order: D gene, clone size, J gene, V gene, CDR3 DNA, CDR3 protein. A D gene is named only where the DNA matches it firmly. Part of the rows lack a size; the others show once, few, many or a class for expanded clones.

TRBD2	-	TRBJ2-7	TRBV5-1	TGCGCCAGCAGCTTGGCAGCGGGAGGGCCGTCAGGCGAGCAGTACTTC	CASSLAAGGPSGEQYF
TRBD1	-	TRBJ1-1	TRBV28	TGTGCCAGCTCCTCAGGGGGCATGACAGCTTTCTTT	CASSSGGMTAFF
-	-	TRBJ2-3	TRBV10-3	TGTGCCATCAGTGTGGAGCTTGCTAGCACAGATACGCAGTATTTT	CAISVELASTDTQYF
-	-	TRBJ2-3	TRBV11-2	TGTGCCAGCAGCTTAGACCACGTTAGCTCTGATACGCAGTATTTT	CASSLDHVSSDTQYF
-	-	TRBJ1-3	TRBV28	TGTGCCAGCAGTTTTTTGAGGTCTGGAAACACCATATATTTT	CASSFLRSGNTIYF
TRBD2	-	TRBJ2-3	TRBV11-2	TGTGCCAGCAGCCGGCCGGGACTAGCGGGGCGAGATACGCAGTATTTT	CASSRPGLAGRDTQYF
-	-	TRBJ1-2	TRBV5-4	TGTGCCAGCAGCGTAGGGGGGGCAGAAGGCTATGGCTACACCTTC	CASSVGGAEGYGYTF
-	-	TRBJ1-5	TRBV18	TGTGCCAGCTCACCACCAAACAGGGGCAATCAGCCCCAGCATTTT	CASSPPNRGNQPQHF
TRBD1	-	TRBJ1-1	TRBV5-1	TGCGCCAGCAGCTTGCAGGGGGCCCCGGGCACTGAAGCTTTCTTT	CASSLQGAPGTEAFF
-	-	TRBJ2-7	TRBV2	TGTGCCAGCAGTGAAGGCCCGGGGAACACCTACGAGCAGTACTTC	CASSEGPGNTYEQYF
TRBD2	-	TRBJ2-5	TRBV4-1	TGCGCCAGCAGCCAAATAGGCGGGGGGCCCCAAGAGACCCAGTACTTC	CASSQIGGGPQETQYF
TRBD2	-	TRBJ2-4	TRBV10-1	TGCGCCAGCAGTGTCGACAGACGGGGGGACATTCAGTACTTC	CASSVDRRGDIQYF
TRBD1	-	TRBJ2-5	TRBV18	TGTGCCAGCTCACGCGGACAGGGAGAGACCCAGTACTTC	CASSRGQGETQYF
-	-	TRBJ2-3	TRBV9	TGTGCCAGCAGGGACTCTAACACAGATACGCAGTATTTT	CASRDSNTDTQYF
-	once	TRBJ1-5	TRBV14	TGTGCCAGCAGCCACGACCCTGGGGGGAGCAATCAGCCCCAGCATTTT	CASSHDPGGSNQPQHF
TRBD1	-	TRBJ2-7	TRBV4-1	TGCGCCAGCAGCCAGACGGGGACAGGGTACGAGCAGTACTTC	CASSQTGTGYEQYF
-	-	TRBJ1-3	TRBV5-4	TGTGCCAGCAGCTTCAGGGGCCGCCTCTCTGGAAACACCATATATTTT	CASSFRGRLSGNTIYF
-	-	TRBJ1-2	TRBV19	TGTGCCAGTAGTTCTTCGGGGGGCGGCTACACCTTC	CASSSSGGGYTF
TRBD1	-	TRBJ1-6	TRBV6-5	TGTGCCAGCAATTCAGGGGGCACGGGAAATTCACCCCTCCACTTT	CASNSGGTGNSPLHF
TRBD1	-	TRBJ1-6	TRBV5-1	TGCGCCAGCAGCCTCGGACAGGGAAGGCGATCACCCCTCCACTTT	CASSLGQGRRSPLHF
TRBD1	-	TRBJ1-2	TRBV6-5	TGTGCCAGCAGCCCGACCGGGACAGGAGGAAACACCTTC	CASSPTGTGGNTF
TRBD1	-	TRBJ2-3	TRBV29-1	TGCAGCGTTGACAGGGGGCAAACAGATACGCAGTATTTT	CSVDRGQTDTQYF
-	-	TRBJ1-1	TRBV7-8	TGTGCCAGCAGCTTAGCTGGGGGGTTTGGGACTAATGCCGCTTTCTTT	CASSLAGGFGTNAAFF
TRBD2	-	TRBJ2-7	TRBV11-2	TGTGCCAGCAGCTTGGCTAGCGGGAGCGTATACGAGCAGTACTTC	CASSLASGSVYEQYF
-	-	TRBJ2-7	TRBV5-3	TGTGCCAGAAGCTTGCCCCCGGCAGGGAACGAGCAGTACTTC	CARSLPPAGNEQYF
-	-	TRBJ1-1	TRBV7-6	TGTGCCAGCAGCCCGGGGGAGGGGAGACTGTGGACTGAAGCTTTCTTT	CASSPGEGRLWTEAFF
-	-	TRBJ2-7	TRBV10-3	TGTGCCATCAGTGACCAGTACGAGCAGTACTTC	CAISDQYEQYF
TRBD2	few	TRBJ2-2	TRBV9	TGTGCCAGCAGCTCCCTCGGGCGGGGGGCCGCGAACACCGGGGAGCTGTTTTTT	CASSSLGRGAANTGELFF
-	few	TRBJ2-7	TRBV7-3	TGTGCCAGCAGCCCTGGGACAAACGGCGAGCAGTACTTC	CASSPGTNGEQYF
TRBD1	-	TRBJ1-5	TRBV5-6	TGTGCCAGCAGCTACCAGGGACAGGGGACGGGTCAGCCCCAGCATTTT	CASSYQGQGTGQPQHF
TRBD2	few	TRBJ2-1	TRBV19	TGTGCCAGTAGTATTTACTCGGGAGGGCCCTACAATGAGCAGTTCTTC	CASSIYSGGPYNEQFF
TRBD1	-	TRBJ1-2	TRBV7-8	TGTGCCAGCAGCTTATGGGACAGGGGGAATTATGGCTACACCTTC	CASSLWDRGNYGYTF
-	-	TRBJ1-1	TRBV18	TGTGCCAGCTCACGAAACGGGGAACAGGGTGTAATTTATGATTTCTTT	CASSRNGEQGVIYDFF
-	-	TRBJ2-4	TRBV6-2/TRBV6-3	TGTGCCAGCAGTTACGGAGGGGGGGGGAAAAACATTCAGTACTTC	CASSYGGGGKNIQYF
TRBD2	-	TRBJ2-1	TRBV6-4	TGTGCCAGCAGTGACGCGAAGGGTAGCGGGGGGACCTACAATGAGCAGTTCTTC	CASSDAKGSGGTYNEQFF
-	-	TRBJ1-1	TRBV14	TGTGCCAGCAGCCAACCCACAGCGGGAGACACTGAAGCTTTCTTT	CASSQPTAGDTEAFF
-	-	TRBJ1-4	TRBV29-1	TGCAGCGCTTTCGGGGGTAGGGCTAATGAAAAACTGTTTTTT	CSAFGGRANEKLFF
TRBD1	-	TRBJ2-7	TRBV9	TGTGCCAGCAGCGTATACGACAGGGCTTTAGCCTACGAGCAGTACTTC	CASSVYDRALAYEQYF
-	-	TRBJ2-2	TRBV6-5	TGTGCCAGCAGGAATCTAGCGGGGGAGCTGTTTTTT	CASRNLAGELFF
-	-	TRBJ2-3	TRBV19	TGTGCCACCCGTGACAGCTCTACCACAGATACGCAGTATTTT	CATRDSSTTDTQYF
-	-	TRBJ2-1	TRBV19	TGTGCCAGTAGTCTAGGACAGTTCCGCATCGGGGGCTCCTACAATGAGCAGTTCTTC	CASSLGQFRIGGSYNEQFF
-	-	TRBJ2-3	TRBV12-3/TRBV12-4	TGTGCCAGCTCAAGGAGTGGCACAGATACGCAGTATTTT	CASSRSGTDTQYF
-	-	TRBJ1-1	TRBV6-1	TGTGCCAGCAGTGAATCCCCAGGCGGGGTCGGAGCTTTCTTT	CASSESPGGVGAFF
-	few	TRBJ1-1	TRBV29-1	TGCAGCGTTCTTGAGGGAATGAACACTGAAGCTTTCTTT	CSVLEGMNTEAFF
-	few	TRBJ2-7	TRBV3-1/TRBV3-2	TGTGCCAGCAGCCAAGGGGATATAACAGGGTGGGGGGAGCAGTACTTC	CASSQGDITGWGEQYF
-	-	TRBJ1-4	TRBV4-1	TGCGCCAGCAGCCGAGGGCCATCGGCGAATAATGAAAAACTGTTTTTT	CASSRGPSANNEKLFF
TRBD1	-	TRBJ2-1	TRBV28	TGTGCCAGCAGACTACAGGGGGCGTCCTACAATGAGCAGTTCTTC	CASRLQGASYNEQFF
-	-	TRBJ1-5	TRBV9	TGTGCCAGCAGCCACGGGACACTTGATCAGCCCCAGCATTTT	CASSHGTLDQPQHF
TRBD1	-	TRBJ1-6	TRBV27	TGTGCCAGCAGGGACAGGGGATCACCCCTCCACTTT	CASRDRGSPLHF
-	-	TRBJ1-2	TRBV29-1	TGCAGCATAACCACAGGGCGCTATGGCTACACCTTC	CSITTGRYGYTF
TRBD1	few	TRBJ2-7	TRBV2	TGTGCCAGCAGTGTTAACAGGGGTCTGGACGAGCAGTACTTC	CASSVNRGLDEQYF
TRBD1	few	TRBJ1-4	TRBV9	TGTGCCAGCAGCACCCGGACAGGGACTAATGAAAAACTGTTTTTT	CASSTRTGTNEKLFF
-	few	TRBJ1-4	TRBV7-9	TGTGCCAGCAGCTCGAATTCGGGTGAAAAACTGTTTTTT	CASSSNSGEKLFF
TRBD1	-	TRBJ1-2	TRBV28	TGTGCCAGCAGTTACTGGGACAGGGGAGGTTCCGATGGCTACACCTTC	CASSYWDRGGSDGYTF
-	-	TRBJ2-2	TRBV10-1	TGCGCCAGCAGTGACGTGATGACTACCGCGAACACCGGGGAGCTGTTTTTT	CASSDVMTTANTGELFF
-	-	TRBJ2-6	TRBV7-8	TGTGCCAGCAGCTTACTTAGCGGATCTTCTGGGGCCAACGTCCTGACTTTC	CASSLLSGSSGANVLTF
TRBD2	-	TRBJ2-1	TRBV5-8	TGTGCCAGCAGCTTGGGATCGCTAGCGGGAGGCTATGAGCAGTTCTTC	CASSLGSLAGGYEQFF
TRBD2	-	TRBJ2-7	TRBV28	TGTGCCAGCAGCGGGAGGGACGGCGGCTCCTACGAGCAGTACTTC	CASSGRDGGSYEQYF
-	-	TRBJ1-1	TRBV21-1	TGTGCCAGCAGCAAAGCCCGAGGGGGGGAAGAAGCTTTCTTT	CASSKARGGEEAFF
-	-	TRBJ2-1	TRBV5-1	TGCGCCAGCAGCTTGGAACTAGAAGTCGACAATGAGCAGTTCTTC	CASSLELEVDNEQFF